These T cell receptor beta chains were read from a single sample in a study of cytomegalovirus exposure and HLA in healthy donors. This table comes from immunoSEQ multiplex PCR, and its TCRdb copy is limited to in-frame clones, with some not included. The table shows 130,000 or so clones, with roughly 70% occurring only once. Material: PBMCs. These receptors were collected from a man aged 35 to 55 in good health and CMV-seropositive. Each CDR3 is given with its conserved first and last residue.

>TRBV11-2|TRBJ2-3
CASSLELAGGLDTQYF
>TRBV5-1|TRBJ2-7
CASSLGLDSYYEQYF
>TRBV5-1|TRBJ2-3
CASSSGLAGGRSTDTQYF
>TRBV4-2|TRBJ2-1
CASSQGWGLAGSYNEQFF
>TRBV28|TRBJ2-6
CASSSLRAGANVLTF
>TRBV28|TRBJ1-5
CASSPRQGWNQPQHF
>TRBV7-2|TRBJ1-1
CASSEPTGYTEAFF
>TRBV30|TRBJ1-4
CAWSGTPSDNEKLFF
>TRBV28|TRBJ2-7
CASSSLLVLYEQYF
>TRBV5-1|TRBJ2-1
CASSLGSSNNEQFF
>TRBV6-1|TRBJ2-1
CASPRGGEQFF
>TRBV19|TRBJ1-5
CASSIEGGHSNQPQHF
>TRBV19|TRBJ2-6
CASRQGASGANVLTF
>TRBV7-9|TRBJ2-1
CASSLRQGPDNEQFF
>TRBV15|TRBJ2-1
CATSRGGEYNEQFF
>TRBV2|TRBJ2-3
CASSEFTGGVATQYF
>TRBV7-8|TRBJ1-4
CASSLGPGQATTNEKLFF
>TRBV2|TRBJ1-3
CASTGARGTSSGNTIYF
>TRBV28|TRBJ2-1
CASRGTRGPYYNEQFF
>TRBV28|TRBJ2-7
CATQTTELVRPEQYF
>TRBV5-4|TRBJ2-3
CASSLYFNGGTDTQYF
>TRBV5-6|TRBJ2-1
CASSRNGDRNNEQFF
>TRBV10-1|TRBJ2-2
CASSEGAGELFF
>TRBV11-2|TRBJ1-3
CASSSTGASGNTIYF
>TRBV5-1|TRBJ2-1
CASSFRDRGYNEQFF
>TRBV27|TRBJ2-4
CASSFFPLAKNIQYF
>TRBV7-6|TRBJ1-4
CASSLNMGKGADPATNEKLFF
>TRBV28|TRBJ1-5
CASSSLTGGGNQPQHF
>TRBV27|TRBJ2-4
CASSWGTGKNIQYF
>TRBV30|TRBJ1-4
CAWSLMVGRRGEKLFF
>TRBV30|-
CAWSGAPGQGVYEQYF
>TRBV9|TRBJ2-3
CASSEQVADTQYF